Shown below are 9 T cell receptor beta chains from a single sample sequenced in a study of blood T cell repertoires in COVID-19. The method was immunoSEQ multiplex PCR; TCRdb's version includes in-frame clones alone and lacks a portion of them. Here the sample spans 310,000 or so clones, around 88% being singletons. The specimen was peripheral blood. The receptors were gathered from a woman in her twenties or thirties who had recovered from COVID-19.

This rearrangement joins TRBV29-1 to TRBJ1-1; 7 nucleotides agree with TRBD1. This CDR3 is built from 14 residues. The germline V gene encodes CDR1 SQVTM and CDR2 ANQGSEA. The junction had 10 bases not matched to a gene; V was cut back by 7 bases and J by 2 bases. The CDR3 reads CSASVNRGNTEAFF. Here the CDR3 DNA reads TGCAGCGCTTCCGTTAACAGGGGTAACACTGAAGCTTTCTTT.

This chain uses TRBV9 with TRBJ2-1; 8 nucleotides line up with TRBD1. Trimming at V came to 2 bases and at J to 5 bases, leaving 12 bases not matched to a gene. Germline loops: CDR1 SGDLS, CDR2 YYNGEE. CDR3 length equals 17 residues. CDR3 region: CASSVVQGALDNNEQFF. As DNA, the CDR3 is TGTGCCAGCAGCGTGGTCCAGGGGGCTCTGGACAACAATGAGCAGTTCTTC.

This clone was counted a few times. The V gene is TRBV10-3, the J gene TRBJ2-5; D ambiguous. The CDR3 is 14 amino acids. V was cut by 10 bases and J by 2 bases, with 17 bases left in between. CDR1 and CDR2 (germline): ENHRY, SYGVKD. Written as DNA, the CDR3 is TGTGCCACTAGGCACCAAAATACTCAAGAGACCCAGTACTTC. This codes for CATRHQNTQETQYF.

Points on this clone: The sample holds other DNA sequences that translate to the same CDR3. The chain carries TRBV27 and TRBJ1-4; maybe TRBD1 (6 bases). CDR3 length: 13 amino acids. V lost 5 bases and J lost 7, with 11 bases in between. The germline CDR1 and CDR2 sequences are MNHEY and SMNVEV (reference sequence). CDR3 loop: CASSRQGSEKLFF. For the CDR3, the DNA is TGTGCCAGCAGTCGGCAGGGGAGTGAAAAACTGTTTTTT.

The chain uses TRBV5-1 and TRBJ2-2; TRBD2 agrees at 7 bases. CDR1 is SGHRS and CDR2 is YFSETQ in the germline V gene. This CDR3 contains 15 residues. With 4 bases clipped from V and 8 bases from J, the junction kept 11 bases outside the gene matches. The CDR3 here is CASSLGGTTRGELFF. The CDR3 bases are TGCGCCAGCAGCCTTGGAGGGACTACCCGGGGGGAGCTGTTTTTT.

This chain connects TRBV18 to TRBJ2-7, with D unclear. V lost 2 bases, J lost 3 bases, and 5 bases lay in between. Per germline, CDR1 KGHSH and CDR2 LQKENI. The CDR3 loop spans 12 amino acids. The CDR3 spells CASSPKSYEQYF. The CDR3 coding sequence is TGTGCCAGCTCACCAAAGAGCTACGAGCAGTACTTC.

This clone was detected once. The rearrangement links TRBV4-1 to TRBJ1-1; D unresolved. With 1 base removed from V and 8 bases from J, the gap between germline ends came to 17 bases. CDR3 size: 15 residues. CDR1 MGHRA and CDR2 YSYEKL come from the germline V gene. The CDR3 DNA is TGCGCCAGCAGCCAAGGCGGACTCGGGGAGAGAGAAGCTTTCTTT. Protein: CASSQGGLGEREAFF.

In nucleotides, the CDR3 is TGTGCCAGCAGTTCGGGACAGGGAAAAAACACTGAAGCTTTCTTT. It encodes CASSSGQGKNTEAFF. The gene calls are TRBV28 and TRBJ1-1; 9 nucleotides match TRBD1. The germline V gene has CDR1 MDHEN and CDR2 SYDVKM. There are 15 residues in the CDR3. V dropped 4 bases and J dropped 2; count of bases not matched to a gene: 5.

The genes are TRBV11-2 and TRBJ2-7; the match to TRBD2 covers 7 bases. The V gene end was trimmed by 3 bases and the J gene end by 4 bases; junction bases not matched to a gene: 9. The CDR3 loop spans 15 amino acids. CDR1 and CDR2 from the germline V gene are SGHAT and FQNNGV. This CDR3 reads CASSLHGTTDYEQYF. The CDR3 nucleotides read TGTGCCAGCAGCTTGCACGGGACTACCGATTACGAGCAGTACTTC.